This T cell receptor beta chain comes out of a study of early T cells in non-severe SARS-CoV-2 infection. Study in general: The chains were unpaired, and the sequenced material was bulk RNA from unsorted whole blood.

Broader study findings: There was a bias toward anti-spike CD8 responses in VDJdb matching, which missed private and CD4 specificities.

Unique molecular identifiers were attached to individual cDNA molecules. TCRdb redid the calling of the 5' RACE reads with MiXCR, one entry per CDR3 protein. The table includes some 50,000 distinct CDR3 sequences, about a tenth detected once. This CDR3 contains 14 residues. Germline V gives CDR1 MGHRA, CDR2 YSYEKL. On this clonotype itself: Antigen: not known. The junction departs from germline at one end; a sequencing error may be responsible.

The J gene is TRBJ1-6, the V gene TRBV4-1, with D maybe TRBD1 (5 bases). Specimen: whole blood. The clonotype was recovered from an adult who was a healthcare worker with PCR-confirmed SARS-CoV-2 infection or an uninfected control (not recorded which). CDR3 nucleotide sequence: TGCGCCAACAGCCCCGGCGAGGGGAATTCACCCCTCCACTTT. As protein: CANSPGEGNSPLHF.